The clone carrying this TCR beta chain was seen many times. The sample is drawn from a study of T cells in Graves' hyperthyroidism and ophthalmopathy. Patients affected by ophthalmopathy presented a Clinical Activity Score of at least 3, a NOSPECS grade of at least 4, and disease duration below 3 months. Using more than 8 ml of fresh peripheral blood, PBMCs were prepared. Regions amplified from RNA transcripts were the TCR beta CDR3 regions. The HTBI primer set was used in a first-round RT-PCR of the TCR CDR3. TCRdb ran MiXCR on the multiplex PCR reads and lists one entry per CDR3 protein. The sample has more than 500,000 distinct CDR3 sequences; about 16% are singletons. Germline CDR1 and CDR2: MNHEY and SVGEGT. Trimming stripped 4 bases from V and 0 bases from J, with 16 bases between. This CDR3 is built from 17 residues.

This clonotype originated in a woman aged 30 to 39 with Graves' ophthalmopathy. The rearrangement links TRBV6-2 or TRBV6-3 to TRBJ2-1; tentatively, D is TRBD2 (6 bases). The sequencing sample was made of blood. In DNA, the CDR3 is TGTGCCAGCAGTTCCGTTCGGGGAGGAAGCTCCTACAATGAGCAGTTCTTC. It translates to CASSSVRGGSSYNEQFF.